These T cell receptor beta chains were read from a single sample in a study of T cells after yellow fever vaccination. In TCRdb, the 5' RACE reads were re-called with MiXCR into one record per CDR3 protein. The sample comprises 350,000 or so distinct CDR3 sequences, around 8.1% of which are singletons, and roughly a sixth rests with the top ten. Sequenced material: PBMCs, taken about 41 days after the first yellow fever vaccination. These receptor sequences come from a man between 18 and 35 years old who received the YFV17D yellow fever vaccine. The CDR3 runs from the conserved cysteine through the conserved F or W. D genes are given only for firm matches. Clone size is stated in some rows and not others, as once, few, many or a class when expanded.

CDR3 DNA	CDR3 protein	J gene	D gene	clone size	V gene
TGCAGCGTTAAGAAGACTAACTATGGCTACACCTTC	CSVKKTNYGYTF	TRBJ1-2	NA	NA	TRBV29-1
TGTGCCAGCAGCTTAAGGAGGGACAGGGGCGGCGATGAGCAGTTCTTC	CASSLRRDRGGDEQFF	TRBJ2-1	TRBD1	NA	TRBV7-2
TGCAGTGCTAGAGGAGGGTTCGATTCACCCCTCCACTTT	CSARGGFDSPLHF	TRBJ1-6	NA	few	TRBV20-1
TGCGCCAGCAGCTTGGCCAATCAAGGGATTGGCACTGAAGCTTTCTTT	CASSLANQGIGTEAFF	TRBJ1-1	NA	NA	TRBV5-1
TGCAGTGCTACGTCCCCCGGGACTAGCGAGCAGTACTTC	CSATSPGTSEQYF	TRBJ2-7	TRBD2	few	TRBV20-1
TGTGCCAGCAGCTCTGCCCCTTATGGCTACACCTTC	CASSSAPYGYTF	TRBJ1-2	NA	many	TRBV7-2
TGTGCCAGCAGCTTCGGGCGGGGACCCGAAGTTAATGAGCAGTTCTTC	CASSFGRGPEVNEQFF	TRBJ2-1	NA	few	TRBV11-2
TGCGCCAGCAGCCAACAGGGACTAGCGGTGTACGGGGAGCTGTTTTTT	CASSQQGLAVYGELFF	TRBJ2-2	TRBD2	few	TRBV4-1
TGTGCCAGCAGCTTAAGACAGGGGTCGGGGGAGACCCAGTACTTC	CASSLRQGSGETQYF	TRBJ2-5	TRBD1	many	TRBV7-8
TGTGCCAGCTCAGAGTATTCGGATGAAAAACTGTTTTTT	CASSEYSDEKLFF	TRBJ1-4	NA	NA	TRBV18
TGCAGCGCCCAGGGGCGGGGGATCTACGAGCAGTACTTC	CSAQGRGIYEQYF	TRBJ2-7	NA	many	TRBV29-1
TGCGCCAGCAGCCACTCGACAGGGGGAGATGGCTACACCTTC	CASSHSTGGDGYTF	TRBJ1-2	TRBD1	NA	TRBV5-1
TGCGCCAGCAGCTCAACAGGGGGAGGAAACTATAATTCACCCCTCCACTTT	CASSSTGGGNYNSPLHF	TRBJ1-6	TRBD1	NA	TRBV5-1
TGTGCCAGCAGCTTCCGACGGACGAACACTGAAGCTTTCTTT	CASSFRRTNTEAFF	TRBJ1-1	NA	few	TRBV13
TGTGCCAGTACTCTGACAGAACTCTATGGCTACACCTTC	CASTLTELYGYTF	TRBJ1-2	NA	NA	TRBV19
TGTGCCACCAGTGGTGGCGGGGTTGAGACCCAGTACTTC	CATSGGGVETQYF	TRBJ2-5	NA	NA	TRBV24-1
TGCGCCAGCAGCTTGGGAGGGCTAGGTAATCAGCCCCAGCATTTT	CASSLGGLGNQPQHF	TRBJ1-5	NA	NA	TRBV5-1
TGTGCCTGGGGGGGACAGCCAAATCAGCCCCAGCATTTT	CAWGGQPNQPQHF	TRBJ1-5	TRBD1	few	TRBV30
TGTGCCAGCAGCTTCTGGACAGGGGATAACTATGGCTACACCTTC	CASSFWTGDNYGYTF	TRBJ1-2	TRBD1	few	TRBV7-2
TGTGCCAGCAGTTTAGTGGCGGGGGGCACCGGGGAGCTGTTTTTT	CASSLVAGGTGELFF	TRBJ2-2	TRBD2	NA	TRBV28
TGTGCCAGCAGCTTTGCGGGAGGGGCCTCCTACAATGAGCAGTTCTTC	CASSFAGGASYNEQFF	TRBJ2-1	TRBD2	few	TRBV5-6
TGTGCCAGCGGCCAGGGTAGCGGTAGCAATCAGCCCCAGCATTTT	CASGQGSGSNQPQHF	TRBJ1-5	NA	few	TRBV7-2
TGTGCCAGTAGACCGATACCCGAGCAGTACTTC	CASRPIPEQYF	TRBJ2-7	NA	few	TRBV19
TGCAGCGTTGTTCAGGGAGCCAAAAACATTCAGTACTTC	CSVVQGAKNIQYF	TRBJ2-4	NA	few	TRBV29-1
TGTGCCAGCAGCTCCGGCGGGACCAGCTATGGCTACACCTTC	CASSSGGTSYGYTF	TRBJ1-2	NA	NA	TRBV7-9
TGTGCCAGCACCCAACAGGGTCCAGATACGCAGTATTTT	CASTQQGPDTQYF	TRBJ2-3	NA	few	TRBV6-6
TGTGCCAGCAGTACCGGTTTCCTCACCGGGGAGCTGTTTTTT	CASSTGFLTGELFF	TRBJ2-2	NA	few	TRBV6-2/TRBV6-3
TGCGCCAGCAGCCAGATAGGGACAGGGGGCACCACTGAAGCTTTCTTT	CASSQIGTGGTTEAFF	TRBJ1-1	TRBD1	NA	TRBV4-3
TGTGCCAGCAGTGAAGGGGCCAGGACAGGGATGCGGGGCTACACCTTC	CASSEGARTGMRGYTF	TRBJ1-2	TRBD1	NA	TRBV2
TGTGCCAGCAGACCCGGACAGGGAACGCGGGGCTACACCTTC	CASRPGQGTRGYTF	TRBJ1-2	TRBD1	few	TRBV6-1
TGTGCCAGCAGTTACTCGGTTGGATTGGATGAGCAGTTCTTC	CASSYSVGLDEQFF	TRBJ2-1	NA	NA	TRBV6-5
TGCAGTGCTACAGGGACCGCGAACACCGGGGAGCTGTTTTTT	CSATGTANTGELFF	TRBJ2-2	NA	NA	TRBV20-1
TGTGCCAGCAGCCGACACCTTGGTGAGCAGTTCTTC	CASSRHLGEQFF	TRBJ2-1	NA	few	TRBV7-8
TGTGCCAGCAGCACCGCCCGGACAGGGGGTATAGAGACCCAGTACTTC	CASSTARTGGIETQYF	TRBJ2-5	TRBD1	NA	TRBV27
TGTGCCAGCCGGAGGGACAGGGACTACAATGAGCAGTTCTTC	CASRRDRDYNEQFF	TRBJ2-1	TRBD1	NA	TRBV6-1
TGTGCCAGCAGCCAAGAGTCCGGGGCGAACACCGGGGAGCTGTTTTTT	CASSQESGANTGELFF	TRBJ2-2	NA	NA	TRBV4-2
TGCGCCAGCAGCTTGGCCGGGCAGGGGGCCGCTAACTATGGCTACACCTTC	CASSLAGQGAANYGYTF	TRBJ1-2	TRBD1	NA	TRBV5-1
TGTGCCAGCAGCGTAGACCTGTCGACTCGGGAGCAGTTCTTC	CASSVDLSTREQFF	TRBJ2-1	NA	few	TRBV9
TGTGCCAGCAGTTTCCTATCCGTTAACTATGGCTACACCTTC	CASSFLSVNYGYTF	TRBJ1-2	NA	few	TRBV6-5
TGTGCCAGCAGTTTAGGGCTTGGAGCTGGGGAGCAGTTCTTC	CASSLGLGAGEQFF	TRBJ2-1	NA	few	TRBV12-3/TRBV12-4
TGTGCCAGCAGCTTCGGTCGTAGTTACTATGGCTACACCTTC	CASSFGRSYYGYTF	TRBJ1-2	NA	NA	TRBV7-9
TGCAGTGCGGAACTGCGCGGGACTGAAAAACTGTTTTTT	CSAELRGTEKLFF	TRBJ1-4	NA	NA	TRBV20-1
TGCGCCAGCAGCTTGGGGGCAGGGCACACAGATACGCAGTATTTT	CASSLGAGHTDTQYF	TRBJ2-3	NA	few	TRBV5-1
TGTGCCAGCAGCGTAGGAGGGGCACGCGGCTACACCTTC	CASSVGGARGYTF	TRBJ1-2	NA	few	TRBV9
TGTGCCAGCAGCATGGGCCGGGACAGATACGAGCAGTACTTC	CASSMGRDRYEQYF	TRBJ2-7	TRBD1	few	TRBV5-6
TGTGCCAGCAGTTTAGGGACAGGGATGAAAGAGACCCAGTACTTC	CASSLGTGMKETQYF	TRBJ2-5	TRBD1	many	TRBV12-3/TRBV12-4
TGTGCCAGCAGTTTCAGCGGGGAGCGGGAGACCCAGTACTTC	CASSFSGERETQYF	TRBJ2-5	TRBD2	NA	TRBV28
TGTGCCAGCAGTTATCGAAGCGGGGGGGCCCACGAGCAGTACTTC	CASSYRSGGAHEQYF	TRBJ2-7	TRBD2	few	TRBV6-5